This TCR beta chain emerged from a study of OX40 agonist ivuxolimab in advanced cancers. As for the study in general: Given to patients was ivuxolimab, an agonistic anti-OX40 (CD134) antibody. Study-wide points: Doses of 0.1 to 3.0 mg/kg were accompanied by clonal expansion of CD4+ and CD8+ blood T cells by week 6. Certain nonresponding patients likewise had low normalized T-cell clonal expansion.

V lost 0 bases and J lost 4, with 6 bases in between. The CDR3 is 13 amino acids. Germline lookup yields CDR1 LGHNA and CDR2 YNFKEQ. Only in-frame clones appear in the TCRdb table, and some are missing; sequencing was by immunoSEQ multiplex PCR. This repertoire shows about 86,000 clones, about 90% found once; its top ten account for about 8.7%. With respect to this clone: Its antigen remains unknown.

The starting material was CD4+ or CD8+ T cells sorted from blood, obtained in a trial of the OX40 agonist ivuxolimab. J is TRBJ2-5 and V is TRBV4-2; maybe TRBD1 (6 bases). The clonotype originates from an adult with an advanced solid tumor such as melanoma, head and neck, liver or kidney cancer. The CDR3 coding sequence is TGTGCCAGCAGCCAAGACAGGGGAGAGACCCAGTACTTC. Amino acid sequence: CASSQDRGETQYF.